This TCR beta chain was observed in a study of blood T cell repertoires in COVID-19 (dated by TCRdb to the early 2020s). Regarding the complete study: The collaborator samples originated in the United States, Italy and Spain and spanned the acute and convalescent phases of COVID-19. The material from the prospective study consisted of cDNA or gDNA derived from T cells, B-cell-depleted T cells, or PBMCs. Deeply sampled blood TCRbeta repertoires from subjects exposed to, actively infected with, or recovered from COVID-19 were included in the dataset. The repertoires were released in a freely available public database meant as a resource for research on the immune response to SARS-CoV-2. The samples were drawn from two sources: the first 160 participants of the ongoing ImmuneRACE study, and 1,200 or so subjects contributed by 6 global collaborators. A de-identified subject ID, COVID-19 status, age in years and sex were almost always included in the sample metadata. Where HLA class I and class II types were available, the types were taken from metadata supplied by the sample provider, not from assay-based typing.

Participants in the prospective study were enrolled through a virtual design, were aged roughly 18 to 90 years, and lived in some 24 United States geographic areas. In the prospective study, participants were assigned to cohorts based on the clinical history participants reported in a screening survey and a study questionnaire. Recovered participants in ImmuneRACE Cohort 3 were defined as having two consecutive negative NP/OP PCR tests, clearance from a healthcare professional, or resolution of symptoms. Mobile phlebotomists in the prospective study collected whole blood, serum and a nasopharyngeal or oropharyngeal swab from every participant. Participants in the prospective study had the option to provide additional blood draws and questionnaires over an approximately 2-month period. Before DNA extraction, prospective study blood samples were shipped either frozen or at room temperature. Overall study results and their limits: How much clinical and demographic metadata was included differed by source and by participant, and the metadata was provided uncurated.

This clone occurred a few times. The antigen it binds to is not known. Base qualities are not at hand, and no much larger clone is one base apart. Counted from cysteine to phenylalanine, this CDR3 has 13 amino acids. Just the 39-base CDR3 DNA is kept, in frame starting at base 1. V is clipped by 2 bases and J by 2 bases, and the sequence between their germline boundaries is 9 bases long. CDR1 and CDR2 are drawn from the germline V gene (reference sequence): GTSNPN, SVGIG. TCRbeta CDR3 regions were amplified from genomic DNA using the immunoSEQ Assay, a bias-controlled multiplex PCR. The original pipeline was this. The number of nucleated cells in each sample was estimated by amplification of reference gene primers within the assay. To quantify the absolute abundance of each unique TCRbeta CDR3 rearrangement, sequence reads were collapsed and filtered. For each sample, productive Simpson clonality was calculated as the square root of Simpson's diversity index across productive rearrangements. TCRdb limited this immuneACCESS table to in-frame rearrangements with V and J called. A share of clones is missing; checked studies link under half to unresolved V genes, and the rest is unexplained. The V and J calls and clone size are taken from that table; D and trimming were inferred from the DNA. The sample table contains some 260,000 clones; only one count was recorded for over 75% of them. The top ten constitute approximately 1.7% of the sample.

Sequenced material: PBMCs or T cells enriched from blood (not recorded which). This clonotype originated in a middle-aged man who had recovered from COVID-19. The rearranged chain carries TRBV30 and TRBJ1-1; 5 matching bases give a weak D call of TRBD1. The DNA is as follows: TGTGCCTGGAGTTTCCAGGGAAACACTGAAGCTTTCTTT. Its protein is CAWSFQGNTEAFF. Supplemented by the reference TRBV30 and TRBJ1-1 proteins around the CDR3, the complete variable domain is SQTIHQWPATLVQPVGSPLSLECTVEGTSNPNLYWYRQAAGRGLQLLFYSVGIGQISSEVPQNLSASRPQDRQFILSSKKLLLSDSGFYLCAWSFQGNTEAFFGQGTRLTVV.